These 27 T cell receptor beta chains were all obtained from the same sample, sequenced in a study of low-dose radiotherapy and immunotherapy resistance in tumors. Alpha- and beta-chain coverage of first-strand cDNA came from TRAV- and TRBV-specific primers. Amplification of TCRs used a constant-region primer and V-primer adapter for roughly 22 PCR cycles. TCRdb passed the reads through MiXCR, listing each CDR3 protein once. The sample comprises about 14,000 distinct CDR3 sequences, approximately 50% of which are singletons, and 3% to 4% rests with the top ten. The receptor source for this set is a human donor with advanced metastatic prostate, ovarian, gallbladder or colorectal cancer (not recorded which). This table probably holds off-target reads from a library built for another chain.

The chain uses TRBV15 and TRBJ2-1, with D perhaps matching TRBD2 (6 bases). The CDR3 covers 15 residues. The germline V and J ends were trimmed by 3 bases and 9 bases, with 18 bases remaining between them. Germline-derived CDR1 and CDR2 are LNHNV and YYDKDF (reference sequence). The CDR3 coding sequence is TGTGCCACCAGCAGGATTTCGGGGGTGGGGGGTGAGCAGTTCTTC. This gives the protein CATSRISGVGGEQFF.

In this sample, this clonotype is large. The chain's CDR3 is CASSDALAGLIQETQYF. The CDR3 DNA follows: TGTGCCAGCAGTGACGCTCTGGCAGGACTCATCCAAGAGACCCAGTACTTC. The V call is TRBV6-1, the J call TRBJ2-5, with a possible D match to TRBD2 (5 bases). V lost 3 bases, J lost 1 base, and 18 bases lay in between. Germline CDR1 is MNHNS and CDR2 is SASEGT. The CDR3 has 17 residues.

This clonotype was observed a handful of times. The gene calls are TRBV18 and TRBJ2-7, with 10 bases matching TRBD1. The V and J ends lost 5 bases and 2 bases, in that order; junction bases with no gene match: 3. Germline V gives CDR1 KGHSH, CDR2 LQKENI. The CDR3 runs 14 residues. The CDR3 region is CASSATGGPYEQYF. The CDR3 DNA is TGTGCCAGCTCAGCGACAGGGGGCCCCTACGAGCAGTACTTC.

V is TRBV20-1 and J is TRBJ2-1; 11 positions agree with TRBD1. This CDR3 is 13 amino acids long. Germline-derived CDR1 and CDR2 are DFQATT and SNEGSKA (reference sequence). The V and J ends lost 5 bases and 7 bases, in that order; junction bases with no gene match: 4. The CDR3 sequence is CSAWGTGGNEQFF. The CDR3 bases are TGCAGTGCTTGGGGGACAGGGGGGAATGAGCAGTTCTTC.

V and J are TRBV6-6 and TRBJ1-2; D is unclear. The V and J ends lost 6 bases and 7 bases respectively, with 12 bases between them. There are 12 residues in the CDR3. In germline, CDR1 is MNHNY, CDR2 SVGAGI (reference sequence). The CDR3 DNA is TGTGCCAGCAGGGACCGGAGGGCTGGCTACACCTTC. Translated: CASRDRRAGYTF.

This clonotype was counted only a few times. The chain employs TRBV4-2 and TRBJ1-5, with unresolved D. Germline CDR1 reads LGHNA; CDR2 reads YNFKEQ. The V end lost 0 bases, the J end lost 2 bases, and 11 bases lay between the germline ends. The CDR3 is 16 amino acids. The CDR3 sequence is CASSQEVSLGNQPQHF. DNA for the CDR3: TGTGCCAGCAGCCAAGAAGTCTCTTTGGGCAATCAGCCCCAGCATTTT.

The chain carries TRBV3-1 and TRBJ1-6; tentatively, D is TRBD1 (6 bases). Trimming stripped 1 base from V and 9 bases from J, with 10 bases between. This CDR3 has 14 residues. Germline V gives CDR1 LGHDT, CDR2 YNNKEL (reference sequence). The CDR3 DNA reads TGTGCCAGCAGCCAAGTTCAGGGGAGTTCACCCCTCCACTTT. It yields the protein CASSQVQGSSPLHF.

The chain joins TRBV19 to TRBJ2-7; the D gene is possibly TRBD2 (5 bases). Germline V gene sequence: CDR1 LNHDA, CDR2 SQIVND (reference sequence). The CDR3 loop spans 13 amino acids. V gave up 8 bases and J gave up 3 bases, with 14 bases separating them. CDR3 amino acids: CASGKLGSYEQYF. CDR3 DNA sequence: TGTGCCAGTGGAAAACTAGGCAGCTACGAGCAGTACTTC.

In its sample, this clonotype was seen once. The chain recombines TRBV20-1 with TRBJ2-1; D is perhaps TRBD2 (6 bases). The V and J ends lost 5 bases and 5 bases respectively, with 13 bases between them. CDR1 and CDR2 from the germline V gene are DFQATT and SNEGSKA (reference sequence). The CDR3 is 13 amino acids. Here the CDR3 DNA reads TGCAGTGCTCCGGGACTTGGAGACAATGAGCAGTTCTTC. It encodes CSAPGLGDNEQFF.

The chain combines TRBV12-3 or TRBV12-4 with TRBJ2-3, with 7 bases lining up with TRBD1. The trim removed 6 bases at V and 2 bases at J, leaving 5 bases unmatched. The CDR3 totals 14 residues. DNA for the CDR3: TGTGCCAGCAGCAAGGACAGGTCCACAGATACGCAGTATTTT. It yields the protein CASSKDRSTDTQYF.

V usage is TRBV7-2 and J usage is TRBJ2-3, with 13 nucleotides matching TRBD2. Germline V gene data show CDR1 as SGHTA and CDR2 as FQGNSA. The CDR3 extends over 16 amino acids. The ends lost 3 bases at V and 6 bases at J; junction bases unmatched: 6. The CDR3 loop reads CASSFTSGGAWDTQYF. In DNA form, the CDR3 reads TGTGCCAGCAGCTTTACTAGCGGGGGGGCTTGGGATACGCAGTATTTT. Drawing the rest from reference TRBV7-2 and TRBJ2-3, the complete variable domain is GAGVSQSPSNKVTEKGKDVELRCDPISGHTALYWYRQSLGQGLEFLIYFQGNSAPDKSGLPSDRFSAERTGGSVSTLTIQRTQQEDSAVYLCASSFTSGGAWDTQYFGPGTRLTVL.

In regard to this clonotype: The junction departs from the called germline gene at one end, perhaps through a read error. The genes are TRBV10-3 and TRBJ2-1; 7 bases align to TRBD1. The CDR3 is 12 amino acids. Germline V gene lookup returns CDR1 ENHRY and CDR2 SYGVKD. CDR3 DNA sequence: TGTGCCAGCCGGGACAGCTACAATGAGCAGTTATTC. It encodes CASRDSYNEQLF.

CDR3 sequence (DNA): TGTGCCAGCAGCTCAGGACAGGGAAATGGCTACACCTTC. It codes for CASSSGQGNGYTF. The V gene is TRBV7-2, the J gene TRBJ1-2; 8 positions match TRBD1. The CDR3 consists of 13 residues. V shed 4 bases, J shed 6 bases, and the junction held 4 bases outside the gene matches. CDR1 and CDR2 from the germline V gene are SGHTA and FQGNSA.

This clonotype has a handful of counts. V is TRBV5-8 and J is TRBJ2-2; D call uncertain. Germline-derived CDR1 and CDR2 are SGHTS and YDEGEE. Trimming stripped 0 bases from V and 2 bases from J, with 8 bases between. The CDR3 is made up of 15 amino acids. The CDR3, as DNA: TGTGCCAGCAGCTTGGCTCCAGCCAACACCGGGGAGCTGTTTTTT. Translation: CASSLAPANTGELFF.

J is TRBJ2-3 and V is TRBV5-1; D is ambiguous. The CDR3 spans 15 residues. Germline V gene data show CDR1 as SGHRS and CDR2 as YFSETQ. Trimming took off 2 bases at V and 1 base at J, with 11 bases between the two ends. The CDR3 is CASSLLGHGTDTQYF. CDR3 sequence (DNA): TGCGCCAGCAGCTTACTCGGTCATGGCACAGATACGCAGTATTTT. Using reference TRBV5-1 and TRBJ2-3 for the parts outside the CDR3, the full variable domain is KAGVTQTPRYLIKTRGQQVTLSCSPISGHRSVSWYQQTPGQGLQFLFEYFSETQRNKGNFPGRFSGRQFSNSRSEMNVSTLELGDSALYLCASSLLGHGTDTQYFGPGTRLTVL.

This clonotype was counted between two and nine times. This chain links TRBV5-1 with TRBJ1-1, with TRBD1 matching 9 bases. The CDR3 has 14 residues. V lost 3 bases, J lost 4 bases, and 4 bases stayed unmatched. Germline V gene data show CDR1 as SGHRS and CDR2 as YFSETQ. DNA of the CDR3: TGCGCCAGCAGCTGGAGACAGGGGGGCACTGAAGCTTTCTTT. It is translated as CASSWRQGGTEAFF.

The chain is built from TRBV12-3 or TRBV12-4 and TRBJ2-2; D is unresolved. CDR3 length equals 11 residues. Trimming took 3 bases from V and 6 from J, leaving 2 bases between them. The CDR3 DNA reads TGTGCCAGCAGTTTCTCCGGGGAGCTGTTTTTT. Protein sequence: CASSFSGELFF.

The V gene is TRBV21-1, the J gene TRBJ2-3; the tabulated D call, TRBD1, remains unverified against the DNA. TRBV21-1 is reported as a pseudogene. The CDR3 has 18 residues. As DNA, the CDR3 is TGTGCCAGCAGCATGACCTCGCAGGGTCGCGGTAACACAGATACGCAGTATTTT. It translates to CASSMTSQGRGNTDTQYF.

CDR3 loop: CASSLPPSLAGGSNTGELFF. CDR3 nucleotide sequence: TGTGCCAGCAGCCTCCCGCCAAGTTTAGCGGGAGGCTCGAACACCGGGGAGCTGTTTTTT. V and J are TRBV11-2 and TRBJ2-2, with 10 bases matching TRBD2. Unmatched junction bases numbered 15, after V lost 5 bases and J lost 0 bases. The V gene's germline CDR1 is SGHAT and CDR2 FQNNGV. This CDR3 is built from 20 residues. Looking up the rest from reference TRBV11-2 and TRBJ2-2 gives the full variable domain: EAGVAQSPRYKIIEKRQSVAFWCNPISGHATLYWYQQILGQGPKLLIQFQNNGVVDDSQLPKDRFSAERLKGVDSTLKIQPAKLEDSAVYLCASSLPPSLAGGSNTGELFFGEGSRLTVL.

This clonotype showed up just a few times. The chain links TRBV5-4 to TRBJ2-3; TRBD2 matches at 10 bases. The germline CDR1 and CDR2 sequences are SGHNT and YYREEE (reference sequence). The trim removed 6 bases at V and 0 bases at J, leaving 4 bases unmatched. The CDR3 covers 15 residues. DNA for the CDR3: TGTGCCAGCACCCTAGCGGGAGTGAGCACAGATACGCAGTATTTT. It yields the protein CASTLAGVSTDTQYF.

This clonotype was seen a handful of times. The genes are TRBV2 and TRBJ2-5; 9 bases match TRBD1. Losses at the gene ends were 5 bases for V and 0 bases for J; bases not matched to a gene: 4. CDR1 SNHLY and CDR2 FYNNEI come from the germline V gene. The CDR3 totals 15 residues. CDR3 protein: CASSTDRGYQETQYF. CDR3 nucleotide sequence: TGTGCCAGCAGTACGGACAGGGGATACCAAGAGACCCAGTACTTC.

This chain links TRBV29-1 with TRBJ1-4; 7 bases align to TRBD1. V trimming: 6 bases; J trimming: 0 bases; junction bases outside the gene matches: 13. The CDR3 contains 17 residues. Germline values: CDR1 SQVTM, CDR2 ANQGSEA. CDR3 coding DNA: TGCAGCGTCGCACAGGGGTCTCTTTTTTCAACTAATGAAAAACTGTTTTTT. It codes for CSVAQGSLFSTNEKLFF. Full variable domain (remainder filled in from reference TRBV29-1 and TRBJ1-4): SAVISQKPSRDICQRGTSLTIQCQVDSQVTMMFWYRQQPGQSLTLIATANQGSEATYESGFVIDKFPISRPNLTFSTLTVSNMSPEDSSIYLCSVAQGSLFSTNEKLFFGSGTQLSVL.

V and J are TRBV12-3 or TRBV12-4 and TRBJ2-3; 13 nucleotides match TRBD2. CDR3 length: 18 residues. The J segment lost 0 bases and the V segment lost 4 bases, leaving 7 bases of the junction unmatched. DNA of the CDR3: TGTGCCAGCAGTTGGCGACTAGCGGGGGGAACTAGCACAGATACGCAGTATTTT. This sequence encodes CASSWRLAGGTSTDTQYF.

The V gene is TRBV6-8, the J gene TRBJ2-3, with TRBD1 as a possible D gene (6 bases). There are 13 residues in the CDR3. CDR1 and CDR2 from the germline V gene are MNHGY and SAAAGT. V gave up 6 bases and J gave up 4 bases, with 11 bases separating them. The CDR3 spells CASSPGVADTQYF. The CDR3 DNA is TGTGCCAGCAGCCCAGGGGTGGCAGATACGCAGTATTTT.

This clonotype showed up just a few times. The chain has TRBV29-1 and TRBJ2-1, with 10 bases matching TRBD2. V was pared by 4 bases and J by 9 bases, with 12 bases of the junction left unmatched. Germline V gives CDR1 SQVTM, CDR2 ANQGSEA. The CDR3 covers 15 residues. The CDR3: CSVGLLAGSLGEQFF. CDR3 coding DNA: TGCAGCGTTGGCTTACTAGCGGGAAGTCTCGGTGAGCAGTTCTTC.

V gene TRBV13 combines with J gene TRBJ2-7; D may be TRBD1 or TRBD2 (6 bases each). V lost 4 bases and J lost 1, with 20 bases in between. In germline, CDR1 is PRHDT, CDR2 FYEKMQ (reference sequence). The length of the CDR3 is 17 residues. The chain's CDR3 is CASSWLKTGTGSYEQYF. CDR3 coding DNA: TGTGCCAGCAGCTGGCTGAAAACAGGGACTGGATCCTACGAGCAGTACTTC.

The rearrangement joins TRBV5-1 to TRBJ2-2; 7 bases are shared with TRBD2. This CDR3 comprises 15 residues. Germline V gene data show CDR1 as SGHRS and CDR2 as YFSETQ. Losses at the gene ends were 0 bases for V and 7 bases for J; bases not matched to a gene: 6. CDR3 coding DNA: TGCGCCAGCAGCTTGGAGCTAGCGGTGGGCGGGGAGCTGTTTTTT. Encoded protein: CASSLELAVGGELFF.